Listed below are T cell receptor beta chains from one sample, sequenced in a study of Ad26.COV2.S vaccination and SARS-CoV-2 variants. Produced via immunoSEQ multiplex PCR; TCRdb's table is partial and in-frame only. Of about 180,000 clones listed, roughly 89% are singletons. Source: peripheral blood, taken after recovery from COVID-19. The receptors were sampled from a human donor who had recovered from COVID-19. The CDR3 runs from the conserved cysteine through the conserved F or W.

v_call: TRBV12-3/TRBV12-4
j_call: TRBJ1-1
cdr3_aa: CASRGQNTEAFF

v_call: TRBV29-1
j_call: TRBJ2-7
cdr3_aa: CSADRGYEQYF

v_call: TRBV12-5
j_call: TRBJ1-4
cdr3_aa: CASGSRQATNEKLFF

v_call: TRBV24-1
j_call: TRBJ2-3
cdr3_aa: CATSEAGADTQYF

v_call: TRBV9
j_call: TRBJ2-3
cdr3_aa: CASSRLSSGYTDTQYF

v_call: TRBV25-1
j_call: TRBJ2-7
cdr3_aa: CASSYYYEQYF

v_call: TRBV18
j_call: TRBJ2-7
cdr3_aa: CASSPPTGSGTYEQYF

v_call: TRBV20-1
j_call: TRBJ2-5
cdr3_aa: CSASVSGIQETQYF

v_call: TRBV19
j_call: TRBJ1-1
cdr3_aa: CASSIKRLNTEAFF

v_call: TRBV7-9
j_call: TRBJ1-2
cdr3_aa: CASSPRTGIGYTF

v_call: TRBV7-3
j_call: TRBJ2-3
cdr3_aa: CASSPGADTQYF

v_call: TRBV24-1
j_call: TRBJ2-7
cdr3_aa: CATSDFSGGPEQYF

v_call: TRBV19
j_call: TRBJ1-4
cdr3_aa: CASSIDPDRGHEKLFF

v_call: TRBV6-7
j_call: TRBJ1-1
cdr3_aa: CASTSLSEAFF

v_call: TRBV12-3/TRBV12-4
j_call: TRBJ1-2
cdr3_aa: CASSFSFNYGYTF

v_call: TRBV9
j_call: TRBJ2-5
cdr3_aa: CASSVEWATGQETQYF

v_call: TRBV11-2
j_call: TRBJ1-1
cdr3_aa: CASSLGFGGGKDTEAFF

v_call: TRBV5-6
j_call: TRBJ2-3
cdr3_aa: CASTSLGRGLSTDTQYF

v_call: TRBV28
j_call: TRBJ1-1
cdr3_aa: CASRIQMVSEAFF

v_call: TRBV27
j_call: TRBJ2-1
cdr3_aa: CASSPNRGQDEQFF

v_call: TRBV18
j_call: TRBJ1-1
cdr3_aa: CASSPLLGGSTEAFF

v_call: TRBV5-1
j_call: TRBJ2-3
cdr3_aa: CASSSRDPRTDTQYF

v_call: TRBV11-3
j_call: TRBJ2-1
cdr3_aa: CASSIAGTSSYNEQFF

v_call: TRBV30
j_call: TRBJ1-1
cdr3_aa: CAWSNLDINSEAFF

v_call: TRBV7-2
j_call: TRBJ2-4
cdr3_aa: CASSNNRGGIQYF

v_call: TRBV30
j_call: TRBJ1-6
cdr3_aa: CAWSVQGQTNSPLHF

v_call: TRBV6-5
j_call: TRBJ2-1
cdr3_aa: CASRLAGGLYNEQFF

v_call: TRBV27
j_call: TRBJ2-7
cdr3_aa: CASSFGGDGSYEQYF

v_call: TRBV30
j_call: TRBJ1-4
cdr3_aa: CAWRAGAWELFF

v_call: TRBV19
j_call: TRBJ1-5
cdr3_aa: CASNSVTGNDRPQHF

v_call: TRBV7-3
j_call: TRBJ2-2
cdr3_aa: CASSSQGANTGELFF

v_call: TRBV7-6
j_call: TRBJ2-1
cdr3_aa: CASSLLGPKFF

v_call: TRBV11-1
j_call: TRBJ2-1
cdr3_aa: CASSSPASGSYEQFF

v_call: TRBV11-2
j_call: TRBJ1-6
cdr3_aa: CASSLGVGSLSSYNSPLHF

v_call: TRBV23-1
j_call: TRBJ2-1
cdr3_aa: CASSQSPGWFF

v_call: TRBV2
j_call: TRBJ1-5
cdr3_aa: CASNFESNQPQHF

v_call: TRBV27
j_call: TRBJ1-5
cdr3_aa: CALGSTGDPEWANQPQHF

v_call: TRBV5-6
j_call: TRBJ1-3
cdr3_aa: CASSWGTGAGNTIYF

v_call: TRBV2
j_call: TRBJ1-1
cdr3_aa: CASSVRQGYTEAFF

v_call: TRBV21-1
j_call: TRBJ2-7
cdr3_aa: CASSKGHRVVSRVPLSYEQYF

v_call: TRBV5-1
j_call: TRBJ2-5
cdr3_aa: CASSSSLGETQYF

v_call: TRBV2
j_call: TRBJ2-6
cdr3_aa: CATSMWTSGGTGANVLTF

v_call: TRBV2
j_call: TRBJ2-1
cdr3_aa: CANNLGLPSYNEQFF

v_call: TRBV7-2
j_call: TRBJ1-4
cdr3_aa: CASSLQPFRATNEKLFF

v_call: TRBV5-8
j_call: TRBJ2-3
cdr3_aa: CASSWRTGTESPDTQYF

v_call: TRBV28
j_call: TRBJ1-1
cdr3_aa: CASSQEVKTEAFF